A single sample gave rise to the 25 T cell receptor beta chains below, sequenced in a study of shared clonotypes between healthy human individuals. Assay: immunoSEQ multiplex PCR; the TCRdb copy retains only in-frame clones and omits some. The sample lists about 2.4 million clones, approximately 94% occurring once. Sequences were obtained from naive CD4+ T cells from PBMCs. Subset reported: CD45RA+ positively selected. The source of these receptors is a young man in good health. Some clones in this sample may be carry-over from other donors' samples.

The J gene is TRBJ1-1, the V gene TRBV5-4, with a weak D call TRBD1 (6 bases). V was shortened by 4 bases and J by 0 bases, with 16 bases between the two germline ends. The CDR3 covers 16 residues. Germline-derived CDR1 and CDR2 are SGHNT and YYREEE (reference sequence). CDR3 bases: TGTGCCAGCAGCCCCACAGGGAGGGGGGTGAACACTGAAGCTTTCTTT. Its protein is CASSPTGRGVNTEAFF.

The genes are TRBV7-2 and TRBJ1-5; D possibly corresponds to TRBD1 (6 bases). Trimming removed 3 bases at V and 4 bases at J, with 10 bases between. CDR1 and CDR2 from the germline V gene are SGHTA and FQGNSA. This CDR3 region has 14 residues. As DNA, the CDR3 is TGTGCCAGCAGCTTTAGACAGGAGAATCAGCCCCAGCATTTT. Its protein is CASSFRQENQPQHF.

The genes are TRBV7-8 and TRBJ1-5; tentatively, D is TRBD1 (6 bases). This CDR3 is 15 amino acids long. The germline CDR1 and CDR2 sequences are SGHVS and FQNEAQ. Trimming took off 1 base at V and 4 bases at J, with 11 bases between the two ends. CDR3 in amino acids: CASSLGHQGNQPQHF. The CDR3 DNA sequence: TGTGCCAGCAGCTTAGGCCACCAGGGGAATCAGCCCCAGCATTTT.

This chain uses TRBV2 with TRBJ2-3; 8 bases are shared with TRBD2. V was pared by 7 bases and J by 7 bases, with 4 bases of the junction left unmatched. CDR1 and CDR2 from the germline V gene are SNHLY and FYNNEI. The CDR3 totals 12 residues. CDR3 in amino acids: CASTPGGNTQYF. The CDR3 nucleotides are TGTGCCAGCACCCCGGGGGGGAATACGCAGTATTTT.

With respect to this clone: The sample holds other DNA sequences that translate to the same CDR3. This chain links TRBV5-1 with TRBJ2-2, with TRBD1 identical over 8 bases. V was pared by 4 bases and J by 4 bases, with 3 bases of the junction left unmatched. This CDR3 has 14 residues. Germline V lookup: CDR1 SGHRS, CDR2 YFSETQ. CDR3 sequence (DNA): TGCGCCAGCAGCAGCGGACAGGGCACCGGGGAGCTGTTTTTT. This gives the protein CASSSGQGTGELFF. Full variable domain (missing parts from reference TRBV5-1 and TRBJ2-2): KAGVTQTPRYLIKTRGQQVTLSCSPISGHRSVSWYQQTPGQGLQFLFEYFSETQRNKGNFPGRFSGRQFSNSRSEMNVSTLELGDSALYLCASSSGQGTGELFFGEGSRLTVL.

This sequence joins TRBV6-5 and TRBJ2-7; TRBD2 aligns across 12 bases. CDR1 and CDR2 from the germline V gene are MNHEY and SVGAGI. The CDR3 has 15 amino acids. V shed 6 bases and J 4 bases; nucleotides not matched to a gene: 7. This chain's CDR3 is CASRPGLAGVYEQYF. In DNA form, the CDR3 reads TGTGCCAGCAGACCGGGACTAGCGGGTGTGTACGAGCAGTACTTC.

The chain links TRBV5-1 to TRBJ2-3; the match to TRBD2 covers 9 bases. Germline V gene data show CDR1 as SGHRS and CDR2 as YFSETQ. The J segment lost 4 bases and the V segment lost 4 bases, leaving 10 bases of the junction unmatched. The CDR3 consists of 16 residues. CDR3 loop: CASSHLAGSSADTQYF. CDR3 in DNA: TGCGCCAGCAGCCATCTAGCGGGGTCGTCTGCAGATACGCAGTATTTT.

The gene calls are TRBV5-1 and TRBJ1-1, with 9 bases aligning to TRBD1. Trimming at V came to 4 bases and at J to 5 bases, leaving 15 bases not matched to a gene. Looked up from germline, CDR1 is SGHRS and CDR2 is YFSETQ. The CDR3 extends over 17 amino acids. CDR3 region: CASSPLGVGQGWTEAFF. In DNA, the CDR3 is TGCGCCAGCAGCCCACTCGGAGTGGGACAGGGTTGGACTGAAGCTTTCTTT.

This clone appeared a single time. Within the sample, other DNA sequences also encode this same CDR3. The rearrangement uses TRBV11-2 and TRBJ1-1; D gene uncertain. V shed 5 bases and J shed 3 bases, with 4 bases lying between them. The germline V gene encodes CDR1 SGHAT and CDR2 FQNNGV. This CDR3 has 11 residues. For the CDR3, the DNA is TGTGCCAGCAGCCTACACACTGAAGCTTTCTTT. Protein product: CASSLHTEAFF.

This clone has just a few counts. In DNA, the CDR3 is TGTGCCAGCAGACGACAGGGACCGGTGAACACTGAAGCTTTCTTT. Translation: CASRRQGPVNTEAFF. The chain has TRBV28 and TRBJ1-1, with TRBD1 identical over 7 bases. CDR1 and CDR2 (germline): MDHEN, SYDVKM. The ends lost 6 bases at V and 0 bases at J; junction bases unmatched: 7. The CDR3 contains 15 residues.

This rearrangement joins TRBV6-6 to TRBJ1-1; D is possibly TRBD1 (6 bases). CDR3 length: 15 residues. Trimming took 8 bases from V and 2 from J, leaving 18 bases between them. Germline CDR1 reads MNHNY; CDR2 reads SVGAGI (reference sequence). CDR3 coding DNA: TGTGCCAGCTCCACTCGCGCAGGGGTAAACACTGAAGCTTTCTTT. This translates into CASSTRAGVNTEAFF.

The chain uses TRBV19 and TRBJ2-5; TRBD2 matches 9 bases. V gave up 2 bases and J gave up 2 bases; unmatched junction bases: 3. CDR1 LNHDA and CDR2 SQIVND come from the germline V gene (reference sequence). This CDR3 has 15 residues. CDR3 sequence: CASSILAGRQETQYF. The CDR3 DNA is TGTGCCAGTAGTATACTAGCGGGGAGACAAGAGACCCAGTACTTC.

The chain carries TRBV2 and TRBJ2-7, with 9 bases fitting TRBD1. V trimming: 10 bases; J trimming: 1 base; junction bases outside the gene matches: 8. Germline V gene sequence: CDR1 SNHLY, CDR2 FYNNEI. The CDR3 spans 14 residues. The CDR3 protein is CAMAGTGTSYEQYF. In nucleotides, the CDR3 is TGTGCCATGGCCGGGACAGGGACTTCCTACGAGCAGTACTTC.

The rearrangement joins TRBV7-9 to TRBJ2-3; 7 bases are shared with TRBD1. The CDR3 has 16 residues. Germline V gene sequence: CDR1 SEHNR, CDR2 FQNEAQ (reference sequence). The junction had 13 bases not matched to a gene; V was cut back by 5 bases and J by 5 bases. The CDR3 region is CASSRRRDRGIDTQYF. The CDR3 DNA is TGTGCCAGCAGCAGGCGTCGGGACAGAGGCATAGATACGCAGTATTTT.

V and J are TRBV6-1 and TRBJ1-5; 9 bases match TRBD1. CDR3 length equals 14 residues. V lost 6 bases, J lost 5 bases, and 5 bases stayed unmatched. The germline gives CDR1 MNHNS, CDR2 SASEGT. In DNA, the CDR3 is TGTGCCAGCAGCTCGACAGGGGGATATCAGCCCCAGCATTTT. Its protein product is CASSSTGGYQPQHF.

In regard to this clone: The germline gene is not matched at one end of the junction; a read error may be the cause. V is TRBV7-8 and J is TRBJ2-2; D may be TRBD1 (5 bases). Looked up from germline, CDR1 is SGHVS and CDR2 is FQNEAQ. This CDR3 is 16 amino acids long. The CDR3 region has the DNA TGTGCCAGCAGCTTAGTCCAGGGTTCGAAAACCGGGGAGCTGTTTTTT. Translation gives CASSLVQGSKTGELFF.

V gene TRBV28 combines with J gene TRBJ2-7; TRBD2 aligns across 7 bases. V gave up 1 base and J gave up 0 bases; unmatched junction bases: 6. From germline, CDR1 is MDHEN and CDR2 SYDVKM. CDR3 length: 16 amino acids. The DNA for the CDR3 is TGTGCCAGCAGTTTATTGGCTAGCGGATACTCCTACGAGCAGTACTTC. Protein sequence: CASSLLASGYSYEQYF.

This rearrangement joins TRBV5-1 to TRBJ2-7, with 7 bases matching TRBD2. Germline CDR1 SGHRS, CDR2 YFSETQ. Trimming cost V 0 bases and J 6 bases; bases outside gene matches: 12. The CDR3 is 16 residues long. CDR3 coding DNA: TGCGCCAGCAGCTTGGATCCGGTTCGGGGGGACTCCGAGCAGTACTTC. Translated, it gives CASSLDPVRGDSEQYF.

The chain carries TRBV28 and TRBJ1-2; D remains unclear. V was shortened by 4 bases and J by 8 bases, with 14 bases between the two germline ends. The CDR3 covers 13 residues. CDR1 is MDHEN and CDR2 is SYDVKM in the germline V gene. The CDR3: CASSSGFKEGYTF. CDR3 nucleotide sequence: TGTGCCAGCAGTTCCGGGTTCAAGGAGGGCTACACCTTC.

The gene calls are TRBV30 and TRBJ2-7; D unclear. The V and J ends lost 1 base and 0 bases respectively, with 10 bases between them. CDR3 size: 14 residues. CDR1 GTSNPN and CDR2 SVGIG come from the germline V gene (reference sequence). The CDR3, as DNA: TGTGCCTGGAGTGGCTCTACTCACTCCTACGAGCAGTACTTC. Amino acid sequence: CAWSGSTHSYEQYF.

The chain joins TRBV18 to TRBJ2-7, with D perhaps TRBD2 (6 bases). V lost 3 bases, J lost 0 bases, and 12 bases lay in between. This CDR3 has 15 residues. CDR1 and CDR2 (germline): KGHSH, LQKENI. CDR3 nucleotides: TGTGCCAGCTCACCCGCGGGGTCGAGCTCCTACGAGCAGTACTTC. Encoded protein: CASSPAGSSSYEQYF.

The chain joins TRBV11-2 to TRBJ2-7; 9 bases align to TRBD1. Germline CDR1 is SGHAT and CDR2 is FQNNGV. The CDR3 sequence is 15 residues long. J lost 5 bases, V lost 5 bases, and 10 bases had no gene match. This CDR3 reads CASSPLRDRAHEQYF. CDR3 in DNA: TGTGCCAGCAGCCCTCTCCGGGACAGGGCCCACGAGCAGTACTTC.

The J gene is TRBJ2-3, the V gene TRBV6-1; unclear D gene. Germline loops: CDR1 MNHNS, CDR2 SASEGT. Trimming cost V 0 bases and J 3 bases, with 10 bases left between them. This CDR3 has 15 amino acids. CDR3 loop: CASSEAYAQTDTQYF. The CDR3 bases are TGTGCCAGCAGTGAAGCCTATGCGCAGACAGATACGCAGTATTTT.

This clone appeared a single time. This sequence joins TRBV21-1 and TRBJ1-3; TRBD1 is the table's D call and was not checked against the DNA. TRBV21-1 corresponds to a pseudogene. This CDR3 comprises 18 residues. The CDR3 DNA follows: TGTGCCAGCAGCAAAGCGCTTAGACAGGATATCTCTGGAAACACCATATATTTT. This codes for CASSKALRQDISGNTIYF.

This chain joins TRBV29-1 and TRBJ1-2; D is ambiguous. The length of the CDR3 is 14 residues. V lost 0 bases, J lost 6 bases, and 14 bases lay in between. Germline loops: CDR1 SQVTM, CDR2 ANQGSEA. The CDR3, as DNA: TGCAGCGTTGAAGAGGTGTTTGGTGGGGATGGCTACACCTTC. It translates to CSVEEVFGGDGYTF.